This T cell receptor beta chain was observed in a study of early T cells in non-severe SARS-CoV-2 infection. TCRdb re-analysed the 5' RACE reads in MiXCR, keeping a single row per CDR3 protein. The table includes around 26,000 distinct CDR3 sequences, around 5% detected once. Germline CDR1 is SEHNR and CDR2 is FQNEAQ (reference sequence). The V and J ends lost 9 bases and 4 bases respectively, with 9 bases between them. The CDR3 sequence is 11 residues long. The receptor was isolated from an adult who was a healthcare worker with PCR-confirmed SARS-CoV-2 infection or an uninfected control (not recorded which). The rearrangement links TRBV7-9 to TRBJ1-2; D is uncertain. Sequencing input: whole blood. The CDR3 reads CASREGYGYTF. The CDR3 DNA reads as TGTGCCAGTAGAGAGGGCTATGGCTACACCTTC.